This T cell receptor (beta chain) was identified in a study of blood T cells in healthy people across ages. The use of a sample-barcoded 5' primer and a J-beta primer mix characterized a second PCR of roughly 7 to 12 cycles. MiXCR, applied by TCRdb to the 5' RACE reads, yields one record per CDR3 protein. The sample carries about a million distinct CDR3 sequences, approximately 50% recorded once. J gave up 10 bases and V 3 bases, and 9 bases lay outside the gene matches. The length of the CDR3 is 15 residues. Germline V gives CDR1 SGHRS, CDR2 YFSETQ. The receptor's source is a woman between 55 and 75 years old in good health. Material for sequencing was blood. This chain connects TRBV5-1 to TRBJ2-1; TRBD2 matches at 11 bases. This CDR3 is CASSSFSGRVDEQFF. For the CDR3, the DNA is TGCGCCAGCAGCTCTTTTAGCGGGAGGGTAGACGAGCAGTTCTTC.